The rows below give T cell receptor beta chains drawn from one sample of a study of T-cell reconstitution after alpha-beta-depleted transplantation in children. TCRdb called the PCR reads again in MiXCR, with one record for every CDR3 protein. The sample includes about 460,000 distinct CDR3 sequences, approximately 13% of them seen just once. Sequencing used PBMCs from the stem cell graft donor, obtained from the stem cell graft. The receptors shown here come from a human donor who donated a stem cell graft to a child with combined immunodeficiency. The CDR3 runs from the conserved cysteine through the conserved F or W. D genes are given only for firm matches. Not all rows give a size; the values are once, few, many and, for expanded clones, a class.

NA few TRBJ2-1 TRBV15 CATSRDRRWGANEQFF TGTGCCACCAGCAGAGATCGGAGATGGGGGGCAAATGAGCAGTTCTTC
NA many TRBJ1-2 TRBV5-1 CASSLGTDRTPYVDGYTF TGCGCCAGCAGCTTGGGGACGGACCGGACCCCTTATGTGGATGGCTACACCTTC
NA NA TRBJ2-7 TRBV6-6 CASSSQTGYEQYF TGTGCCAGCAGTTCGCAGACAGGTTACGAGCAGTACTTC
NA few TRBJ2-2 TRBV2 CASSPAGTRNTGELFF TGTGCCAGCAGCCCGGCCGGGACACGGAACACCGGGGAGCTGTTTTTT
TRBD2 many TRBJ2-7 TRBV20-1 CSAAMVAGGTYEQYF TGCAGTGCTGCCATGGTGGCGGGGGGAACCTACGAGCAGTACTTC
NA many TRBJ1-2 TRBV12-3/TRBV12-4 CASSLARGKSGYTF TGTGCCAGCAGTTTAGCGCGAGGGAAGTCGGGCTACACCTTC
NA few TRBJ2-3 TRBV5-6 CASSSDARGAFTDTQYF TGTGCCAGCAGTTCCGACGCCCGGGGCGCCTTCACAGATACGCAGTATTTT
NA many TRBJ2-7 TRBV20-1 CSAPLYRDKAYEQYF TGCAGTGCTCCACTTTACCGGGACAAAGCCTACGAGCAGTACTTC
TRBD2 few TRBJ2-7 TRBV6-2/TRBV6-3 CASSYGGELTYEQYF TGTGCCAGCAGTTACGGGGGGGAGTTGACCTACGAGCAGTACTTC
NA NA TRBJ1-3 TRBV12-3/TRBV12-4 CASSLGMNSGNTIYF TGTGCCAGCAGTCTGGGTATGAACTCTGGAAACACCATATATTTT
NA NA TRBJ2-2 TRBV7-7 CASSLRLTGELFF TGTGCTAGCAGCTTACGCCTCACCGGGGAGCTGTTTTTT
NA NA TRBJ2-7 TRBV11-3 CASSFDALNYEQYF TGTGCCAGCAGCTTTGACGCCTTAAACTACGAGCAGTACTTC
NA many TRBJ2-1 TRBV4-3 CASSQGSYNEQFF TGCGCCAGCAGCCAAGGCTCCTACAATGAGCAGTTCTTC
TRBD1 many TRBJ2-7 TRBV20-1 CSARAKQGYEQYF TGCAGTGCCAGGGCAAAACAGGGGTACGAGCAGTACTTC
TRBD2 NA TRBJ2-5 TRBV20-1 CSATPGTTEETQYF TGCAGTGCCACACCAGGGACTACCGAAGAGACCCAGTACTTC
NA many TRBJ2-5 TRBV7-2 CASSLWEPRETQYF TGTGCCAGCAGCTTATGGGAACCCAGAGAGACCCAGTACTTC
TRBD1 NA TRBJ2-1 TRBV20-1 CSAREDRGSYNEQFF TGCAGTGCTAGGGAAGACAGGGGCTCCTACAATGAGCAGTTCTTC
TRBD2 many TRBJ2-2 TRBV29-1 CSVDSGAGAITGELFF TGCAGCGTTGACAGTGGGGCGGGAGCAATAACCGGGGAGCTGTTTTTT
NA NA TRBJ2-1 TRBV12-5 CASGLATHNEQFF TGTGCTAGTGGTTTGGCGACACACAATGAGCAGTTCTTC
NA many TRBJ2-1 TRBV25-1 CASSVLASNEQFF TGTGCCAGCAGTGTGCTAGCGTCGAATGAGCAGTTCTTC
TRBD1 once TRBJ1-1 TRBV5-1 CASSLAMTGVVTEAFF TGCGCCAGCAGCTTGGCGATGACAGGGGTGGTTACTGAAGCTTTCTTT
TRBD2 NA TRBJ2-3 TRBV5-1 CASSLGTSGIAYADTQYF TGCGCCAGCAGCTTGGGGACTAGCGGGATAGCATACGCAGATACGCAGTATTTT
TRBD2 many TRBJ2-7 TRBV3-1 CASSFGLALDEQYF TGTGCCAGCAGCTTCGGACTAGCACTCGACGAGCAGTACTTC
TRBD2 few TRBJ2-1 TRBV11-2 CASSFDSSGSTYNEQFF TGTGCCAGCAGCTTCGACTCTAGCGGGAGTACCTACAATGAGCAGTTCTTC
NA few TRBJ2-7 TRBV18 CASSGTRFNEQYF TGTGCCAGCTCCGGAACTAGGTTCAACGAGCAGTACTTC
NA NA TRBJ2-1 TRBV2 CASSALIGQSHNEQFF TGTGCCAGCAGTGCCCTGATAGGACAGAGTCACAATGAGCAGTTCTTC
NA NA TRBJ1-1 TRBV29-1 CSVRDGNTEAFF TGCAGCGTTAGGGACGGTAACACTGAAGCTTTCTTT
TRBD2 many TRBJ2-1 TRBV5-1 CASSIRTSGKSEQFF TGCGCCAGCAGCATTCGGACTAGCGGGAAATCTGAGCAGTTCTTC
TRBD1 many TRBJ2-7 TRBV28 CASSKWDSTYEQYF TGTGCCAGCAGCAAATGGGACAGCACGTACGAGCAGTACTTC
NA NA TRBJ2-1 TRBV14 CASSPRGESSYNEQFF TGTGCCAGCAGCCCCCGAGGGGAGAGCTCCTACAATGAGCAGTTCTTC
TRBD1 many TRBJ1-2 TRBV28 CASRRPGQGPNYGYTF TGTGCCAGCAGGAGGCCGGGACAGGGGCCTAACTATGGCTACACCTTC
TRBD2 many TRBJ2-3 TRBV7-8 CASSARLAGGTDTQYF TGTGCCAGCAGCGCGCGTTTAGCGGGGGGAACAGATACGCAGTATTTT